The rows below give T cell receptor beta chains drawn from one sample of a study of neurological immune-mediated disorders. TCRdb re-called the 5' RACE reads with MiXCR, one entry per CDR3 protein. The profile shows about 62,000 distinct CDR3 sequences, roughly 4.8% of them singletons. The sequencing input was PBMCs. These receptors were taken from a woman aged 50 to 65 with multiple sclerosis. Both conserved end residues are part of each CDR3. D genes are given only for firm matches. Clone size is shown for a subset of rows, as once, few, many or a class of expanded clone.

J gene: TRBJ1-5; D gene: NA; V gene: TRBV6-2/TRBV6-3; clone size: NA; CDR3 protein: CASSYSGEGNQPQHF; CDR3 DNA: TGTGCCAGCAGTTACTCAGGGGAAGGGAATCAGCCCCAGCATTTT
J gene: TRBJ2-2; D gene: NA; V gene: TRBV5-1; clone size: many; CDR3 protein: CASSQTPNTGELFF; CDR3 DNA: TGCGCCAGCAGCCAAACACCGAACACCGGGGAGCTGTTTTTT
J gene: TRBJ2-7; D gene: TRBD1; V gene: TRBV5-1; clone size: many; CDR3 protein: CASSFGQALGGEQYF; CDR3 DNA: TGCGCCAGCAGCTTCGGACAGGCCCTAGGGGGCGAGCAGTACTTC
J gene: TRBJ1-5; D gene: NA; V gene: TRBV4-2; clone size: many; CDR3 protein: CASSQDGSWGNQPQHF; CDR3 DNA: TGTGCCAGCAGCCAAGATGGCAGCTGGGGGAATCAGCCCCAGCATTTT
J gene: TRBJ1-1; D gene: NA; V gene: TRBV20-1; clone size: many; CDR3 protein: CTSRVMNTEAFF; CDR3 DNA: TGCACCAGCAGGGTCATGAACACTGAAGCTTTCTTT
J gene: TRBJ2-3; D gene: NA; V gene: TRBV7-6; clone size: many; CDR3 protein: CASSLVEGTQYF; CDR3 DNA: TGTGCCAGCAGCTTAGTAGAAGGTACGCAGTATTTT
J gene: TRBJ2-1; D gene: TRBD2; V gene: TRBV9; clone size: many; CDR3 protein: CASSLTGTSEYNEQFF; CDR3 DNA: TGTGCCAGCAGCCTTACCGGGACTAGTGAATACAATGAGCAGTTCTTC
J gene: TRBJ1-1; D gene: NA; V gene: TRBV10-3; clone size: many; CDR3 protein: CAISEWGPGTEAFF; CDR3 DNA: TGTGCCATCAGTGAGTGGGGCCCGGGGACTGAAGCTTTCTTT
J gene: TRBJ2-2; D gene: NA; V gene: TRBV5-1; clone size: many; CDR3 protein: CASSLVTGIGELFF; CDR3 DNA: TGCGCCAGCAGCTTGGTTACGGGTATCGGGGAGCTGTTTTTT
J gene: TRBJ1-6; D gene: NA; V gene: TRBV9; clone size: many; CDR3 protein: CASSVRDQAASPLNF; CDR3 DNA: TGTGCCAGCAGCGTCCGGGACCAGGCGGCCTCACCCCTCAACTTT
J gene: TRBJ2-5; D gene: TRBD2; V gene: TRBV7-8; clone size: few; CDR3 protein: CASSRRSTSGQETQYF; CDR3 DNA: TGTGCCAGCAGCAGACGATCTACTAGCGGCCAAGAGACCCAGTACTTC
J gene: TRBJ2-7; D gene: NA; V gene: TRBV27; clone size: many; CDR3 protein: CASSKGVEQYF; CDR3 DNA: TGTGCCAGCAGTAAGGGCGTCGAGCAGTACTTC
J gene: TRBJ2-1; D gene: NA; V gene: TRBV29-1; clone size: many; CDR3 protein: CSAARGNEQFF; CDR3 DNA: TGCAGCGCTGCGAGGGGCAATGAGCAGTTCTTC
J gene: TRBJ1-6; D gene: TRBD1; V gene: TRBV5-6; clone size: many; CDR3 protein: CASSARDRGPSPLHF; CDR3 DNA: TGTGCCAGCAGCGCCCGGGACAGGGGGCCGTCACCCCTCCACTTT
J gene: TRBJ1-2; D gene: NA; V gene: TRBV28; clone size: many; CDR3 protein: CASSPADRRDYGYTF; CDR3 DNA: TGTGCCAGCAGTCCGGCAGACAGGCGGGACTATGGCTACACCTTC
J gene: TRBJ2-1; D gene: NA; V gene: TRBV7-9; clone size: NA; CDR3 protein: CASSSRPRGAPPYNEQFF; CDR3 DNA: TGTGCCAGCAGCTCACGACCCAGGGGGGCTCCCCCTTACAATGAGCAGTTCTTC
J gene: TRBJ1-3; D gene: TRBD1; V gene: TRBV14; clone size: NA; CDR3 protein: CASSQGKGATRNTIYF; CDR3 DNA: TGTGCCAGCAGCCAAGGGAAGGGGGCAACGAGAAACACCATATATTTT
J gene: TRBJ1-5; D gene: NA; V gene: TRBV11-2; clone size: NA; CDR3 protein: CASSSPREGQTQHF; CDR3 DNA: TGTGCCAGCAGCTCCCCGAGGGAGGGGCAAACCCAGCATTTT
J gene: TRBJ2-7; D gene: TRBD2; V gene: TRBV20-1; clone size: many; CDR3 protein: CSASRLTSGGARYEQYF; CDR3 DNA: TGCAGTGCGAGTCGGCTAACTAGCGGGGGGGCTCGGTACGAGCAGTACTTC
J gene: TRBJ2-1; D gene: TRBD1; V gene: TRBV5-6; clone size: many; CDR3 protein: CASSLGDSPNEQFF; CDR3 DNA: TGTGCCAGCAGCTTGGGGGACAGTCCCAATGAGCAGTTCTTC
J gene: TRBJ1-5; D gene: NA; V gene: TRBV6-2/TRBV6-3; clone size: few; CDR3 protein: CASSYNGDNNQPQNF; CDR3 DNA: TGTGCCAGCAGTTACAACGGTGACAACAATCAGCCCCAGAATTTT
J gene: TRBJ1-1; D gene: TRBD1; V gene: TRBV7-2; clone size: many; CDR3 protein: CASSRPGQGHAFF; CDR3 DNA: TGTGCCAGCAGCCGGCCGGGACAGGGGCATGCTTTCTTT
J gene: TRBJ1-6; D gene: TRBD1; V gene: TRBV4-3; clone size: many; CDR3 protein: CASTSGTGYNSPLHF; CDR3 DNA: TGCGCCAGCACCTCAGGGACAGGGTATAATTCACCCCTCCACTTT
J gene: TRBJ1-1; D gene: NA; V gene: TRBV4-3; clone size: many; CDR3 protein: CASSPDLRGNPEAFF; CDR3 DNA: TGCGCCAGCAGCCCCGACTTGCGGGGTAACCCTGAAGCTTTCTTT
J gene: TRBJ2-1; D gene: NA; V gene: TRBV3-1; clone size: few; CDR3 protein: CASSPTARSYNEQFF; CDR3 DNA: TGTGCCAGCAGTCCGACTGCGAGATCCTACAATGAGCAGTTCTTC
J gene: TRBJ2-1; D gene: NA; V gene: TRBV3-1; clone size: many; CDR3 protein: CASSRGHNEQFF; CDR3 DNA: TGTGCCAGCAGCCGGGGGCATAATGAGCAGTTCTTC
J gene: TRBJ2-6; D gene: NA; V gene: TRBV29-1; clone size: many; CDR3 protein: CSVGSGANVLTF; CDR3 DNA: TGCAGCGTTGGCTCTGGGGCCAACGTCCTGACTTTC
J gene: TRBJ2-1; D gene: NA; V gene: TRBV5-6; clone size: many; CDR3 protein: CASSLGGDPSINEQFF; CDR3 DNA: TGTGCCAGCAGCTTGGGTGGGGACCCCTCAATCAATGAGCAGTTCTTC
J gene: TRBJ1-4; D gene: NA; V gene: TRBV20-1; clone size: many; CDR3 protein: CSARSRAATNEKLFF; CDR3 DNA: TGCAGTGCTAGGAGCAGGGCTGCAACTAATGAAAAACTGTTTTTT
J gene: TRBJ1-1; D gene: NA; V gene: TRBV6-2/TRBV6-3; clone size: many; CDR3 protein: CASSVPGIEAFF; CDR3 DNA: TGTGCCAGCAGTGTTCCGGGGATTGAAGCTTTCTTT
J gene: TRBJ2-1; D gene: NA; V gene: TRBV7-8; clone size: NA; CDR3 protein: CASSLDRKGEQFF; CDR3 DNA: TGTGCCAGCAGCTTGGACCGTAAGGGTGAGCAGTTCTTC
J gene: TRBJ2-1; D gene: TRBD2; V gene: TRBV7-6; clone size: NA; CDR3 protein: CASSPTGLASDEQFF; CDR3 DNA: TGTGCCAGCAGCCCCACGGGACTAGCGTCAGATGAGCAGTTCTTC